This T cell receptor (beta chain) was identified in a study of blood T cell repertoires in COVID-19. Across the study: Spain, Italy and the United States supplied samples that represented acute and convalescent COVID-19. Sample material is recorded as cDNA or gDNA derived from T cells, B-cell-depleted T cells, or PBMCs.

In the authors' workflow: By means of reference gene primer amplification, nucleated cell counts were estimated. Here immunoSEQ multiplex PCR was the method, and the copy in TCRdb shows in-frame clones only, minus some. V, J and clone size are those of that table, while D and trimming were read from the DNA. This table holds about 47,000 clones, roughly four fifths found once. Germline CDR1 and CDR2: SGHRS and YFSETQ. V gave up 2 bases and J gave up 1 base, with 9 bases separating them. This CDR3 comprises 15 residues. This TCR derives from a man between 65 and 85 years old with active COVID-19. V and J are TRBV5-1 and TRBJ2-2, with D possibly being TRBD1 (6 bases). Input material: peripheral blood. The DNA of the CDR3 is TGCGCCAGCAGCTTAATACAGGGGAACACCGGGGAGCTGTTTTTT. Translation: CASSLIQGNTGELFF. Drawing the rest from reference TRBV5-1 and TRBJ2-2, the complete variable domain is KAGVTQTPRYLIKTRGQQVTLSCSPISGHRSVSWYQQTPGQGLQFLFEYFSETQRNKGNFPGRFSGRQFSNSRSEMNVSTLELGDSALYLCASSLIQGNTGELFFGEGSRLTVL.